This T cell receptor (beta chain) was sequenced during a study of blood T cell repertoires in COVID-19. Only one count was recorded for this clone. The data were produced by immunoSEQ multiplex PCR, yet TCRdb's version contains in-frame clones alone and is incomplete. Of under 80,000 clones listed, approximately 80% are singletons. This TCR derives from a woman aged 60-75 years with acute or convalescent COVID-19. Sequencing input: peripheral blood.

The DNA of the CDR3 is TGTGCCACCAGCAGAGATGGGACTAGCGGGGGGGGAGAAGAGACCCAGTACTTC. Translating it yields CATSRDGTSGGGEETQYF. J is TRBJ2-5 and V is TRBV15, with TRBD2 matching over 16 bases. CDR3 length equals 18 residues. The germline gives CDR1 LNHNV, CDR2 YYDKDF (reference sequence). V was clipped by 0 bases and J by 3 bases; unmatched bases: 4.